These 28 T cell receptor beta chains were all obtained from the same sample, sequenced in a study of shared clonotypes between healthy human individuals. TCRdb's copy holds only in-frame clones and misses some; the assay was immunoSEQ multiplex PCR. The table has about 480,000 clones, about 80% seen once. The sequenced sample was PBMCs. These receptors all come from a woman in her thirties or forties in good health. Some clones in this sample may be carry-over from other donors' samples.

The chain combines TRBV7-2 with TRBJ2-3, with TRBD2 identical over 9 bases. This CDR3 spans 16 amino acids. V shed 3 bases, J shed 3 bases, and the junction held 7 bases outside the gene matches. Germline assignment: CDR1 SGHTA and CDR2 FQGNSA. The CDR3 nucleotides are TGTGCCAGCAGCTTCGGAGCGGGGGGCCGGACAGATACGCAGTATTTT. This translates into CASSFGAGGRTDTQYF.

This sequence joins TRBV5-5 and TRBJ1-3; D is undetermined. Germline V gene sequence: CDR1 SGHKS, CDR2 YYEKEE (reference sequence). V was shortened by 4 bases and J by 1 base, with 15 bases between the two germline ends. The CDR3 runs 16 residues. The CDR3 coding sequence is TGTGCCAGCAGCAAGTTAGCCGATACTTCTGGAAACACCATATATTTT. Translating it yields CASSKLADTSGNTIYF. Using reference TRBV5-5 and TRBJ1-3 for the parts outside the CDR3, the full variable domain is DAGVTQSPTHLIKTRGQQVTLRCSPISGHKSVSWYQQVLGQGPQFIFQYYEKEERGRGNFPDRFSARQFPNYSSELNVNALLLGDSALYLCASSKLADTSGNTIYFGEGSWLTVV.

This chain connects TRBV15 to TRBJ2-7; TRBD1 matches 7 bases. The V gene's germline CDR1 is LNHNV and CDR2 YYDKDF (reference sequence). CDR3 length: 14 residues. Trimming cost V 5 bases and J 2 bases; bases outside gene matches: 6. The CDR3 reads CATSQPTGAYEQYF. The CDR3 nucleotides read TGTGCCACCAGCCAACCAACAGGGGCCTACGAGCAGTACTTC. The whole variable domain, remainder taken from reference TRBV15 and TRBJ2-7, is DAMVIQNPRYQVTQFGKPVTLSCSQTLNHNVMYWYQQKSSQAPKLLFHYYDKDFNNEADTPDNFQSRRPNTSFCFLDIRSPGLGDTAMYLCATSQPTGAYEQYFGPGTRLTVT.

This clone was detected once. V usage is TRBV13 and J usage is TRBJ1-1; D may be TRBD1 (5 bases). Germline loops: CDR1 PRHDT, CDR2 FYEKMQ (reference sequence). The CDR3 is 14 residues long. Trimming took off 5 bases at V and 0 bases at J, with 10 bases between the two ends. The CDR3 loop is CASSVGHLNTEAFF. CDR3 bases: TGTGCCAGCAGCGTTGGACACTTGAACACTGAAGCTTTCTTT.

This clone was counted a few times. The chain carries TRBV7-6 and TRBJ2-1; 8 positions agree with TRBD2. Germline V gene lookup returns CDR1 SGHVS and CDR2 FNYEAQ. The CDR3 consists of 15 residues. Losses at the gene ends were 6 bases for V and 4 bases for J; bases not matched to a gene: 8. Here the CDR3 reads CASRPGGLVYNEQFF. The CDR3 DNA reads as TGTGCCAGCAGACCTGGGGGACTAGTGTACAATGAGCAGTTCTTC.

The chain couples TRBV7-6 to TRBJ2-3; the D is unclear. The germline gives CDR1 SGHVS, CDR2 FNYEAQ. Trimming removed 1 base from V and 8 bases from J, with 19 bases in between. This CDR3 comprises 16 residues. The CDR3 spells CASSLGVEAQRGTQYF. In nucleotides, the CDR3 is TGTGCCAGCAGCTTAGGGGTAGAAGCCCAGCGTGGTACGCAGTATTTT.

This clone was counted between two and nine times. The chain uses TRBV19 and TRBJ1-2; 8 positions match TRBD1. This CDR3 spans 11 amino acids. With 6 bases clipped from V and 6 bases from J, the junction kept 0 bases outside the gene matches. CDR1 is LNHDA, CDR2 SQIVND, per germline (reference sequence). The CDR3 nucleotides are TGTGCCAGTAGGGACAGGGATGGCTACACCTTC. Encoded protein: CASRDRDGYTF.

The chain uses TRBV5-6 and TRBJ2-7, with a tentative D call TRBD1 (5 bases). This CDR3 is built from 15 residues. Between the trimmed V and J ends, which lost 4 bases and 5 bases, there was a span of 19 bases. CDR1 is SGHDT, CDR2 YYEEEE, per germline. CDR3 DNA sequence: TGTGCCAGCAGCACCCCGGGCCCTACAGGAAACGAGCAGTACTTC. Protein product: CASSTPGPTGNEQYF.

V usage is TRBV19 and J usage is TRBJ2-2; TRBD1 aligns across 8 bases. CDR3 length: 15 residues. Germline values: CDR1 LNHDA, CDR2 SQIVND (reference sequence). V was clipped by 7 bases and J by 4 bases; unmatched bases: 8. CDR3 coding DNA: TGTGCCAGTAAAGGCAGGGGGCGCTTCACCGGGGAGCTGTTTTTT. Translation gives CASKGRGRFTGELFF.

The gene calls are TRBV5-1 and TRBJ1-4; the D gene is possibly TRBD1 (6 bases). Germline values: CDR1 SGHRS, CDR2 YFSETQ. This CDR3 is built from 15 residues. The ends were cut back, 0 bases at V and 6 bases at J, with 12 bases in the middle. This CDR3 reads CASSLVPGDDEKLFF. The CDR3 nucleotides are TGCGCCAGCAGCTTGGTTCCAGGGGATGATGAAAAACTGTTTTTT.

In nucleotides, the CDR3 is TGTGCCAGCAGCTCCCCGGGGGGGACGGTGAGCTCTGGAAACACCATATATTTT. Its translation is CASSSPGGTVSSGNTIYF. The chain couples TRBV9 to TRBJ1-3; a weak D match, TRBD1 (5 bases). Per germline, CDR1 SGDLS and CDR2 YYNGEE. V was pared by 4 bases and J by 0 bases, with 20 bases between. The CDR3 length is 18 residues. The full variable domain, its missing parts supplied by reference TRBV9 and TRBJ1-3, is DSGVTQTPKHLITATGQRVTLRCSPRSGDLSVYWYQQSLDQGLQFLIQYYNGEERAKGNILERFSAQQFPDLHSELNLSSLELGDSALYFCASSSPGGTVSSGNTIYFGEGSWLTVV.

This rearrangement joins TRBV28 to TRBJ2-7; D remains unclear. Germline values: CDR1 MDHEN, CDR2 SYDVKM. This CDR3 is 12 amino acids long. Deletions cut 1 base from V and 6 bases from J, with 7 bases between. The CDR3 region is CASSLFQLEQYF. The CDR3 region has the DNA TGTGCCAGCAGTTTATTTCAACTCGAGCAGTACTTC.

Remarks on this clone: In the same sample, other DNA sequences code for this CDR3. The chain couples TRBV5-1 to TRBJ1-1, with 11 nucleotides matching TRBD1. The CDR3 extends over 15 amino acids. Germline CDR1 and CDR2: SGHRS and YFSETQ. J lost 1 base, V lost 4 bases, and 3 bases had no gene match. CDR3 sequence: CASSLGTGGNTEAFF. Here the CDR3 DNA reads TGCGCCAGCAGCCTCGGGACAGGGGGGAACACTGAAGCTTTCTTT.

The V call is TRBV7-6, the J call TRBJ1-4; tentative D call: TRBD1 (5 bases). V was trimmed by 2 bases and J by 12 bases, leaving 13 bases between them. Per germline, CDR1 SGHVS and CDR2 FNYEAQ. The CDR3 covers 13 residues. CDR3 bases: TGTGCCAGCAGCTTATTGGACAAGGCGGAACTGTTTTTT. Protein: CASSLLDKAELFF.

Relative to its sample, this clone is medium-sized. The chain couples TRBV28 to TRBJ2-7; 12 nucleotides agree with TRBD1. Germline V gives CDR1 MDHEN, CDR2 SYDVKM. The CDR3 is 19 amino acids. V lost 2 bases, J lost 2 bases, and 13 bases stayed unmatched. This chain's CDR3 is CASSLPGTGGYGTPYEQYF. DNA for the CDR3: TGTGCCAGCAGTTTACCCGGGACAGGGGGCTACGGAACCCCCTACGAGCAGTACTTC.

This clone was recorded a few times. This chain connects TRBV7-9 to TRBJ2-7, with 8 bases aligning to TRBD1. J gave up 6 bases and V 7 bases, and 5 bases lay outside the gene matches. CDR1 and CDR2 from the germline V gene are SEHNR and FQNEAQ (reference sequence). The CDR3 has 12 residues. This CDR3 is CASTLGTGEQYF. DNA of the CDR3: TGTGCCAGCACCCTTGGGACAGGCGAGCAGTACTTC.

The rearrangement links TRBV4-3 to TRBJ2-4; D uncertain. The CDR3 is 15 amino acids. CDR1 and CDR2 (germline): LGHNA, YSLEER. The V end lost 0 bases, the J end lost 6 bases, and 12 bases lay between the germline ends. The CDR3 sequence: CASSQETTAGNIQYF. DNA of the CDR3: TGCGCCAGCAGCCAAGAGACCACAGCCGGAAACATTCAGTACTTC.

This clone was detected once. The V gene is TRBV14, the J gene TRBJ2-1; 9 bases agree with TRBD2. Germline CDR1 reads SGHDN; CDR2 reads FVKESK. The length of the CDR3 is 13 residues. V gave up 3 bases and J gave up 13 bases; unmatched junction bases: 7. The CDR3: CASSQESGRKQFF. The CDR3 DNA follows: TGTGCCAGCAGCCAGGAAAGCGGGAGGAAACAGTTCTTC.

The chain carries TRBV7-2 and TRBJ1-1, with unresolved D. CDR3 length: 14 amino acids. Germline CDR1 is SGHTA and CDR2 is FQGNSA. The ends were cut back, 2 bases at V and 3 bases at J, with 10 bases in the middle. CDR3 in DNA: TGTGCCAGCAGCTTAAAAGGCCAAGACACTGAAGCTTTCTTT. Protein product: CASSLKGQDTEAFF.

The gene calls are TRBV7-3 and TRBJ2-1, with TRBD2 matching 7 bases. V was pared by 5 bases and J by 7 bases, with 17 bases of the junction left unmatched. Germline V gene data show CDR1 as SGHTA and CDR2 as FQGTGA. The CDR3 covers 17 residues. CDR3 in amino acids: CASSGVGRRGSQNEQFF. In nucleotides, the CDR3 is TGTGCCAGCAGCGGCGTCGGTCGGCGCGGGAGTCAAAATGAGCAGTTCTTC.

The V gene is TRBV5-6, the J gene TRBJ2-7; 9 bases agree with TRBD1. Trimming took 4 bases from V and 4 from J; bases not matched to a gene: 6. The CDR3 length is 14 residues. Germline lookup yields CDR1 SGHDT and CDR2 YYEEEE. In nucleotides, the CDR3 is TGTGCCAGCAGCCCCGGGACAGGGTGGTACGAGCAGTACTTC. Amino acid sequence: CASSPGTGWYEQYF.

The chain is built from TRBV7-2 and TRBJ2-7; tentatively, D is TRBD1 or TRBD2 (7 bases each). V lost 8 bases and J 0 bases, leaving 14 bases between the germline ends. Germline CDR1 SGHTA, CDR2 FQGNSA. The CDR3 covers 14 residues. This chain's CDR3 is CASFRGGNSYEQYF. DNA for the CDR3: TGTGCCAGCTTCAGGGGGGGCAACTCCTACGAGCAGTACTTC.

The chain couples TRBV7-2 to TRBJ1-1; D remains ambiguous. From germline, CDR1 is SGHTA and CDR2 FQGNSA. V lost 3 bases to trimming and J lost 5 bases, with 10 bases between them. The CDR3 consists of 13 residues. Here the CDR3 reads CASSFRERTEAFF. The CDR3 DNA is TGTGCCAGCAGCTTTAGGGAGCGGACTGAAGCTTTCTTT.

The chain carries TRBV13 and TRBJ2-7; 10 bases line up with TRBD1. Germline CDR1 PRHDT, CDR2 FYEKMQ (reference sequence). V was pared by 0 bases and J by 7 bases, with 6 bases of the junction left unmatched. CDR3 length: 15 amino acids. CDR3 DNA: TGTGCCAGCAGCTTAGGCGGGACAGGGGTTTGGGAGCAGTACTTC. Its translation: CASSLGGTGVWEQYF.

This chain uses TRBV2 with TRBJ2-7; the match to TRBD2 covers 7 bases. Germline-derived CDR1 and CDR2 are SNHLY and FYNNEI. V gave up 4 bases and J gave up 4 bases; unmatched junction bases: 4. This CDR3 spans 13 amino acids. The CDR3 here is CASSGLAAYEQYF. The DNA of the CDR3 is TGTGCCAGCAGTGGGCTAGCGGCATACGAGCAGTACTTC.

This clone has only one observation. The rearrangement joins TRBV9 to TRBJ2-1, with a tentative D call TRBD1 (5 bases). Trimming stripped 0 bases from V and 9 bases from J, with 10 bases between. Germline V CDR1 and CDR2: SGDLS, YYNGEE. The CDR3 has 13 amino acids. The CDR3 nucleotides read TGTGCCAGCAGCGTAGTGGGGCTTGGTGAGCAGTTCTTC. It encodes CASSVVGLGEQFF. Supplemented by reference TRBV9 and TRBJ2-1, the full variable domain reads DSGVTQTPKHLITATGQRVTLRCSPRSGDLSVYWYQQSLDQGLQFLIQYYNGEERAKGNILERFSAQQFPDLHSELNLSSLELGDSALYFCASSVVGLGEQFFGPGTRLTVL.

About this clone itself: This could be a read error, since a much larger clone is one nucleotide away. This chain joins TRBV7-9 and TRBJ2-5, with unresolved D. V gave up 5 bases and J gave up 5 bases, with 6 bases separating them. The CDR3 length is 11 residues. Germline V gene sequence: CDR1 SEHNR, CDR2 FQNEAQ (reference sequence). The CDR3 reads CASSPQETQYF. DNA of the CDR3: TGTGCCAGCAGCCCCCAGGAGACCCAGTACTTC.

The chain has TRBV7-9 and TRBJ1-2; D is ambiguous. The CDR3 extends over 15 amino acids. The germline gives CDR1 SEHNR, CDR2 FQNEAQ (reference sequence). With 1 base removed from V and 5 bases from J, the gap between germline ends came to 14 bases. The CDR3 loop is CASSLEIGDSYGYTF. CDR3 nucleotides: TGTGCCAGCAGCTTAGAAATCGGGGATAGTTATGGCTACACCTTC. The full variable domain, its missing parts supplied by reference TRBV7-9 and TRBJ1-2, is DTGVSQNPRHKITKRGQNVTFRCDPISEHNRLYWYRQTLGQGPEFLTYFQNEAQLEKSRLLSDRFSAERPKGSFSTLEIQRTEQGDSAMYLCASSLEIGDSYGYTFGSGTRLTVV.